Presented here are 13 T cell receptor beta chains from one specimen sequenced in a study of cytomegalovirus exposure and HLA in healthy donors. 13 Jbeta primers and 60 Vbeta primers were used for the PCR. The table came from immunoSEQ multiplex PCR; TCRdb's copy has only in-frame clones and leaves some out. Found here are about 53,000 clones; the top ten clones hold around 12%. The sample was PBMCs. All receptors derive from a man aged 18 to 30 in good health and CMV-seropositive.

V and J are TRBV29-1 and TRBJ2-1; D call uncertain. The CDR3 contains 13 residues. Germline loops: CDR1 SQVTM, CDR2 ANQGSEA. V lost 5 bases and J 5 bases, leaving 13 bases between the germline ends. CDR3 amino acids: CSVTEAPHNEQFF. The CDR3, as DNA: TGCAGCGTTACCGAGGCCCCCCACAATGAGCAGTTCTTC.

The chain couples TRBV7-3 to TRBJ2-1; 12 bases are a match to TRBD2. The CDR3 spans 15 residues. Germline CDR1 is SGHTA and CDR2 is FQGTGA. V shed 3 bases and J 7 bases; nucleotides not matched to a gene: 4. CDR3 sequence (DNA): TGTGCCAGCAGCTTGACTAGCGGGAGTTGGAATGAGCAGTTCTTC. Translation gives CASSLTSGSWNEQFF.

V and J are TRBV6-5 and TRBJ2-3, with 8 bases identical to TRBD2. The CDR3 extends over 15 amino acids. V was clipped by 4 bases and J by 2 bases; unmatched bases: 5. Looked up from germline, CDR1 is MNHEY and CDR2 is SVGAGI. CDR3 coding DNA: TGTGCCAGCAGTTCCGGGACTAGGAACACAGATACGCAGTATTTT. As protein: CASSSGTRNTDTQYF.

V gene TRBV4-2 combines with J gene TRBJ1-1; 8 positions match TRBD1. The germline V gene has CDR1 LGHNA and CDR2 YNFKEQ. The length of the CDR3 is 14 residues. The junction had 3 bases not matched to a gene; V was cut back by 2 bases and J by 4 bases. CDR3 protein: CASSQLTGGTEAFF. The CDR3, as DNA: TGTGCCAGCAGCCAACTAACAGGGGGCACTGAAGCTTTCTTT.

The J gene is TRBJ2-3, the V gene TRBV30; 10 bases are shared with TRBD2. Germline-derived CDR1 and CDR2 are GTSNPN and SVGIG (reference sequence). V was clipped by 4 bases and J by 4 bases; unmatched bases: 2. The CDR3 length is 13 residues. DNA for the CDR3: TGTGCCTGGAATAGCGGGAGGTCAGATACGCAGTATTTT. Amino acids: CAWNSGRSDTQYF.

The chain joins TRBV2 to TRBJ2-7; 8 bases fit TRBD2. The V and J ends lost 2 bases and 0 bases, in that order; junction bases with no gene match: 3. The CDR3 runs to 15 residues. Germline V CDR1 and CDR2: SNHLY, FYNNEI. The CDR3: CASSEPGGFSYEQYF. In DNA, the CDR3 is TGTGCCAGCAGTGAACCGGGAGGGTTCTCCTACGAGCAGTACTTC.

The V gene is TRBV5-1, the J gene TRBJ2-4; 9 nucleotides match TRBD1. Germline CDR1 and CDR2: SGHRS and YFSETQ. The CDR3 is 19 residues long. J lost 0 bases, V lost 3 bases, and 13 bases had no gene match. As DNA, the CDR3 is TGCGCCAGCAGCTCCGGGACAGGGACACCCTTACTAGCCAAAAACATTCAGTACTTC. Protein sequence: CASSSGTGTPLLAKNIQYF. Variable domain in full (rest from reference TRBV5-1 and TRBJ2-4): KAGVTQTPRYLIKTRGQQVTLSCSPISGHRSVSWYQQTPGQGLQFLFEYFSETQRNKGNFPGRFSGRQFSNSRSEMNVSTLELGDSALYLCASSSGTGTPLLAKNIQYFGAGTRLSVL.

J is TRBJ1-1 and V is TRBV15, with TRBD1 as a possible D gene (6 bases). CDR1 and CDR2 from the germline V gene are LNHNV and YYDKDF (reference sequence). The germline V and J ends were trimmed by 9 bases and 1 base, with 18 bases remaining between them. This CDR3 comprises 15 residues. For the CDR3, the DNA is TGTGCCACTGAGAAAGGGGGTTGGGGGAACACTGAAGCTTTCTTT. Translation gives CATEKGGWGNTEAFF.

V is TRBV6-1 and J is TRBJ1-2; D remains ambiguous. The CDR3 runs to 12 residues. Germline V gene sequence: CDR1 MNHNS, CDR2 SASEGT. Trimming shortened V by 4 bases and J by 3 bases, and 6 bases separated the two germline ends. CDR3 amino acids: CASSVSDYGYTF. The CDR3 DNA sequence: TGTGCCAGCAGTGTTTCGGACTATGGCTACACCTTC.

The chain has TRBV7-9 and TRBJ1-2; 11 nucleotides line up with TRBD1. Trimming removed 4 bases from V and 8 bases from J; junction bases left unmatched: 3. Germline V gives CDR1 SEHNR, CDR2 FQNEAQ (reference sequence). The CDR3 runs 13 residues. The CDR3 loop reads CASSWDRGNGYTF. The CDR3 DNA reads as TGTGCCAGCAGCTGGGACAGGGGGAACGGCTACACCTTC.

CDR3 amino acids: CASSEGQLTDTQYF. The CDR3 coding sequence is TGTGCCAGCAGCGAGGGACAGCTCACAGATACGCAGTATTTT. The V gene is TRBV9, the J gene TRBJ2-3, with TRBD1 identical over 7 bases. Germline V gene lookup returns CDR1 SGDLS and CDR2 YYNGEE. Trimming cost V 3 bases and J 2 bases; bases outside gene matches: 3. This CDR3 contains 14 residues.

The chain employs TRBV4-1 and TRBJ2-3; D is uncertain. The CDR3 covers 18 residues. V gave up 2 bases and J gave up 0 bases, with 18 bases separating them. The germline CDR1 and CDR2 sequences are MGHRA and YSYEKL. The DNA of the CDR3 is TGCGCCAGCAGCCAAAATTCTTTCTCGGCGGTTAGCACAGATACGCAGTATTTT. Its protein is CASSQNSFSAVSTDTQYF.

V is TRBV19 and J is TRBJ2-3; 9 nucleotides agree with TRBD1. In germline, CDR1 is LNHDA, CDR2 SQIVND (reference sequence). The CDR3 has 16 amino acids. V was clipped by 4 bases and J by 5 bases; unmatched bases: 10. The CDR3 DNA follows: TGTGCCAGTAGTAACCCGGGACAGGGTGGTTTAGATACGCAGTATTTT. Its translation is CASSNPGQGGLDTQYF.